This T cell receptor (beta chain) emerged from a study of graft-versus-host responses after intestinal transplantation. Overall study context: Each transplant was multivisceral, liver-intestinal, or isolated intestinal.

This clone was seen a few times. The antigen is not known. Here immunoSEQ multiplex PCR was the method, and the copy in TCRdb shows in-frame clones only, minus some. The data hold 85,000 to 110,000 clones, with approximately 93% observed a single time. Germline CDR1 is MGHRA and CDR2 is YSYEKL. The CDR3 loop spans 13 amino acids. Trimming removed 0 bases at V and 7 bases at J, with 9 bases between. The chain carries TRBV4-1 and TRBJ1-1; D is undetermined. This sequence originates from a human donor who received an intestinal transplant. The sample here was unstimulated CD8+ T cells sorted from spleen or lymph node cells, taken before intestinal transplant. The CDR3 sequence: CASSQDGNLEAFF. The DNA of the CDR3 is TGCGCCAGCAGCCAAGATGGCAATCTTGAAGCTTTCTTT.